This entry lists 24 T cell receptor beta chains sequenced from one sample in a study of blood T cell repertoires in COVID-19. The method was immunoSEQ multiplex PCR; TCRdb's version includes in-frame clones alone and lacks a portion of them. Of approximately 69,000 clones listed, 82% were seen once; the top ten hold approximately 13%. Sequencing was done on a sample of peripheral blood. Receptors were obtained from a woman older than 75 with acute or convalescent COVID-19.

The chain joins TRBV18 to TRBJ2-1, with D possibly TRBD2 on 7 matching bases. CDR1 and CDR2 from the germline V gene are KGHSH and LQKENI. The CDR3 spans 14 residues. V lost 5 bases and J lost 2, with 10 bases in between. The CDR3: CASSRGGTYNEQFF. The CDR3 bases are TGTGCCAGCTCAAGGGGGGGTACCTACAATGAGCAGTTCTTC.

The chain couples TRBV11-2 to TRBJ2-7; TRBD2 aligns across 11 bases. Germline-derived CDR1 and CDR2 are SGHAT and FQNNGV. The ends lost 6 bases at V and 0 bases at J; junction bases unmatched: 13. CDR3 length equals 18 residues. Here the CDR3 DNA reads TGTGCCAGCAGACACATAGGACTAGCGGGCGTAAACTCCTACGAGCAGTACTTC. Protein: CASRHIGLAGVNSYEQYF.

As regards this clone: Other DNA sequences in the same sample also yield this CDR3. CDR3 bases: TGTGCCAGCAGTTCCACAGGGGTGTATGGCTACACCTTC. It codes for CASSSTGVYGYTF. V is TRBV27 and J is TRBJ1-2, with 7 bases that match TRBD1. The CDR3 extends over 13 amino acids. J gave up 5 bases and V 4 bases, and 4 bases lay outside the gene matches. Germline CDR1 and CDR2: MNHEY and SMNVEV (reference sequence).

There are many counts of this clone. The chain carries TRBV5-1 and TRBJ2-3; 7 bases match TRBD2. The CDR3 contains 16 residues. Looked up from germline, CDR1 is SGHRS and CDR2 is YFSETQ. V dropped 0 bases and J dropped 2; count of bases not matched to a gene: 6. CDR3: CASSLVGGSSTDTQYF. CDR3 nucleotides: TGCGCCAGCAGCTTGGTCGGCGGGAGCTCCACAGATACGCAGTATTTT. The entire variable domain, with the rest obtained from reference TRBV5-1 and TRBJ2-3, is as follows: KAGVTQTPRYLIKTRGQQVTLSCSPISGHRSVSWYQQTPGQGLQFLFEYFSETQRNKGNFPGRFSGRQFSNSRSEMNVSTLELGDSALYLCASSLVGGSSTDTQYFGPGTRLTVL.

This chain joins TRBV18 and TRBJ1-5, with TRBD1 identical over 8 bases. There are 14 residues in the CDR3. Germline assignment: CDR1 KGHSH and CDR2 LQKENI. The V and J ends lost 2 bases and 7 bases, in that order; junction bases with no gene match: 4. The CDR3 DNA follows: TGTGCCAGCTCACCATTGGCAGGGGGCCAGCCCCAGCATTTT. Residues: CASSPLAGGQPQHF.

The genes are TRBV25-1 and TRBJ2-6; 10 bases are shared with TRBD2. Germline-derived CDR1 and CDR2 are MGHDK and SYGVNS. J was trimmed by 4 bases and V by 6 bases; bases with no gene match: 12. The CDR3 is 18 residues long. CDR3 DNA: TGTGCCAGCAGCCCTTCCCTAGCGGGAGCGTCAGGGGCCAACGTCCTGACTTTC. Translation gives CASSPSLAGASGANVLTF.

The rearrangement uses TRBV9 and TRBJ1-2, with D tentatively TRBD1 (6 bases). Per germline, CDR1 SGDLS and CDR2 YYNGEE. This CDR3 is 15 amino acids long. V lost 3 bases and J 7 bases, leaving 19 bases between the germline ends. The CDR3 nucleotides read TGTGCCAGCAGCGCCTCGGGGGAGGGGGAAAGTGGCTACACCTTC. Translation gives CASSASGEGESGYTF.

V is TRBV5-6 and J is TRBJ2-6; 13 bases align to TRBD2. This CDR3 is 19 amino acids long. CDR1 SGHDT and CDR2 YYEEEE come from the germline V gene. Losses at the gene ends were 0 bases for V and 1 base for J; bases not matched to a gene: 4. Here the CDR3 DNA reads TGTGCCAGCAGCTTGGCCCCGGGACTAGCGGGATCTGGGGCCAACGTCCTGACTTTC. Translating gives CASSLAPGLAGSGANVLTF.

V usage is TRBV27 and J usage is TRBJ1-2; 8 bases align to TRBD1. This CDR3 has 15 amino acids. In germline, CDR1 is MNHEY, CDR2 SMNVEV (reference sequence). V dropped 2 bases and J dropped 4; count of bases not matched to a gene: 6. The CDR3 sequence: CASSLNRGGGYGYTF. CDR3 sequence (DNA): TGTGCCAGCAGTTTAAACAGGGGGGGCGGCTATGGCTACACCTTC.

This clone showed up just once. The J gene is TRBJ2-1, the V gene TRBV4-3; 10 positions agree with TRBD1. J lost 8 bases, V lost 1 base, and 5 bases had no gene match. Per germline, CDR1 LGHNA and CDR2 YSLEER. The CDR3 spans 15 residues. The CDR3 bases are TGCGCCAGCAGCCAAGTGGGACAGGGGTTCGATGAGCAGTTCTTC. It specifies CASSQVGQGFDEQFF.

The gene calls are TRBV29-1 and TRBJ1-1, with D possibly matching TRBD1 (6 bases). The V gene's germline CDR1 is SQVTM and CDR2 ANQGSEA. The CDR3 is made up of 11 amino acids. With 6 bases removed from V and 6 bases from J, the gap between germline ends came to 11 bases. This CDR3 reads CSVSQGAEAFF. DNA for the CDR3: TGCAGCGTCTCACAGGGCGCTGAAGCTTTCTTT.

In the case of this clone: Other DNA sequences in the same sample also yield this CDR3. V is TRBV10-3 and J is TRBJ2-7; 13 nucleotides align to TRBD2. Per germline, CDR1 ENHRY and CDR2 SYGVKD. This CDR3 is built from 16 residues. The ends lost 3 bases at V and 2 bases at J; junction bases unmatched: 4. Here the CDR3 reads CAISDPGLAGAYEQYF. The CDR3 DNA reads TGTGCCATCAGTGACCCCGGACTAGCGGGAGCCTACGAGCAGTACTTC.

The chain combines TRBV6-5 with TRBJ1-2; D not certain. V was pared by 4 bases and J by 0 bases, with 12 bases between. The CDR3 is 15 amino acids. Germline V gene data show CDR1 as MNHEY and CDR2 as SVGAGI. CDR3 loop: CASSSIREANYGYTF. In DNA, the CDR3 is TGTGCCAGCAGTTCAATCCGGGAAGCTAACTATGGCTACACCTTC.

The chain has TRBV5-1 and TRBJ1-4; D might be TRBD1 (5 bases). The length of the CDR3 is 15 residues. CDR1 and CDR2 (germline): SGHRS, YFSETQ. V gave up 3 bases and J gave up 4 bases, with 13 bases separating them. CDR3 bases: TGCGCCAGCAGCTCGTCAGGGCATGGTAATGAAAAACTGTTTTTT. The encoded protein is CASSSSGHGNEKLFF.

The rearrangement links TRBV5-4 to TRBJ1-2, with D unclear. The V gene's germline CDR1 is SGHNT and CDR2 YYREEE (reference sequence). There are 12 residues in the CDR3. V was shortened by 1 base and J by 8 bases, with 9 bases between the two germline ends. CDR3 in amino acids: CASSLSGEGYTF. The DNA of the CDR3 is TGTGCCAGCAGCTTGTCCGGGGAAGGCTACACCTTC.

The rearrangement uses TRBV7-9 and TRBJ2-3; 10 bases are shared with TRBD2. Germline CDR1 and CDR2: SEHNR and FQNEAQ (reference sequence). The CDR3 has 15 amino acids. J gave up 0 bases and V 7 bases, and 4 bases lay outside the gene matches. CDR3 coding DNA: TGTGCCAGCACCCTGACTAGCGGGAGCACAGATACGCAGTATTTT. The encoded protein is CASTLTSGSTDTQYF. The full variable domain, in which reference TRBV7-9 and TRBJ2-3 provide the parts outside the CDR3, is DTGVSQNPRHKITKRGQNVTFRCDPISEHNRLYWYRQTLGQGPEFLTYFQNEAQLEKSRLLSDRFSAERPKGSFSTLEIQRTEQGDSAMYLCASTLTSGSTDTQYFGPGTRLTVL.

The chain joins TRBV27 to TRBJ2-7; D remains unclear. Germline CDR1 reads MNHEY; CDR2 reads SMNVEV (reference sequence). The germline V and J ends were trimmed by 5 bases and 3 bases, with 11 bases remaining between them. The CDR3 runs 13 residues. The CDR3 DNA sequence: TGTGCCAGCAGTAACCACCGACTCTACGAGCAGTACTTC. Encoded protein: CASSNHRLYEQYF.

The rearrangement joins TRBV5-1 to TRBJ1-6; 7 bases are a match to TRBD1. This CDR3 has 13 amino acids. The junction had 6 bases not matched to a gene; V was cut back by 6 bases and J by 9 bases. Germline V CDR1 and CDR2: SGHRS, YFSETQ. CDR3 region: CASKRDSLSPLHF. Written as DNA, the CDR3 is TGCGCCAGCAAACGGGACAGCCTTTCACCCCTCCACTTT.

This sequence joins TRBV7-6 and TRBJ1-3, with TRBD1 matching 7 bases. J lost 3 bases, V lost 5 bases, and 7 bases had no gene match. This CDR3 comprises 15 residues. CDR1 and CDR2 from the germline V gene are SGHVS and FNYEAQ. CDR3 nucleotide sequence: TGTGCCAGCAGCCCAGGGGGGACTGGTGGAAACACCATATATTTT. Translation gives CASSPGGTGGNTIYF.

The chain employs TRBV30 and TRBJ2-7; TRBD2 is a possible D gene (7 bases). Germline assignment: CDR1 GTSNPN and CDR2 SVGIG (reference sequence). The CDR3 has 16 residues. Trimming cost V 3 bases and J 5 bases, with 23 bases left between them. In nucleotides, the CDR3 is TGTGCCTGGAGGGGGCTGGGGGCGCTAGCGGTGGACGAGCAGTACTTC. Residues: CAWRGLGALAVDEQYF.

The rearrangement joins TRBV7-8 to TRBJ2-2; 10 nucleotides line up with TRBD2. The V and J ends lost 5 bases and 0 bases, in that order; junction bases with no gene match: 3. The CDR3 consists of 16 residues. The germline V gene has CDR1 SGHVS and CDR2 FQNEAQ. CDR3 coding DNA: TGTGCCAGCAGCCTGGGACTAGCGCCGAACACCGGGGAGCTGTTTTTT. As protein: CASSLGLAPNTGELFF.

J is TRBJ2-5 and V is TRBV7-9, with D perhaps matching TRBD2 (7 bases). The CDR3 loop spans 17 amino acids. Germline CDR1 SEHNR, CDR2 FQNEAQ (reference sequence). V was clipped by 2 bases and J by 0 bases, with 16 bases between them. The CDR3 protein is CASSLRQGRVDQETQYF. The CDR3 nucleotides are TGTGCCAGCAGCTTAAGGCAGGGGAGGGTTGACCAAGAGACCCAGTACTTC.

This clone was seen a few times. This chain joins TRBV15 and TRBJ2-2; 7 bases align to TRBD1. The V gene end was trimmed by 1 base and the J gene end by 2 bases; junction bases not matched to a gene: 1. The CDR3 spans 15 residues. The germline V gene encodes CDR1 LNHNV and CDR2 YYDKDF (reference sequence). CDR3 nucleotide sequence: TGTGCCACCAGCAGAGGGACAGGAAACACCGGGGAGCTGTTTTTT. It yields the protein CATSRGTGNTGELFF.

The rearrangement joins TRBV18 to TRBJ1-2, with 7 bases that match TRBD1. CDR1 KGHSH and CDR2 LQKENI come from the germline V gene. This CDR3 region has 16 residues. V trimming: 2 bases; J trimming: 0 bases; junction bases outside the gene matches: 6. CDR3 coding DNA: TGTGCCAGCTCACCAGGAACAGGGACAGCTAACTATGGCTACACCTTC. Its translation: CASSPGTGTANYGYTF. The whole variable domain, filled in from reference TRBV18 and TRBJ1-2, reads NAGVMQNPRHLVRRRGQEARLRCSPMKGHSHVYWYRQLPEEGLKFMVYLQKENIIDESGMPKERFSAEFPKEGPSILRIQQVVRGDSAAYFCASSPGTGTANYGYTFGSGTRLTVV.